Below, 15 T cell receptor beta chains from the same sample are listed, as sequenced in a study of Graves' ophthalmopathy and Graves' hyperthyroidism. RNA transcripts provided the template for amplifying TCR beta CDR3 regions. Second-round multiplex PCR came after a first-round RT-PCR that employed HTBI primers. TCRdb passed the multiplex PCR reads through MiXCR, listing each CDR3 protein once. The sample has hundreds of thousands of distinct CDR3 sequences, roughly 40% seen once. Specimen: peripheral blood. The receptor set was obtained from an adult man with Graves' ophthalmopathy.

This clonotype was found many times. The chain combines TRBV7-2 with TRBJ1-4; possibly TRBD1 for D (6 bases). Germline V gene lookup returns CDR1 SGHTA and CDR2 FQGNSA. The CDR3 has 15 residues. Trimming removed 2 bases at V and 3 bases at J, with 10 bases between. The CDR3 nucleotides read TGTGCCAGCAGCTTACTTAAGGGGGCTAATGAAAAACTGTTTTTT. It codes for CASSLLKGANEKLFF.

This clonotype turned up a few times. The chain recombines TRBV7-9 with TRBJ2-2, with D perhaps TRBD2 (7 bases). The CDR3 contains 13 residues. V was pared by 8 bases and J by 6 bases, with 13 bases between. Germline CDR1 SEHNR, CDR2 FQNEAQ (reference sequence). CDR3 amino acids: CASWGGRAGELFF. CDR3 nucleotides: TGTGCCAGCTGGGGGGGCCGCGCCGGGGAGCTGTTTTTT.

V is TRBV9 and J is TRBJ2-5, with D tentatively TRBD2 (6 bases). V was pared by 0 bases and J by 5 bases, with 11 bases between. Germline assignment: CDR1 SGDLS and CDR2 YYNGEE. CDR3 length equals 14 residues. CDR3 protein: CASSVGGDGETQYF. CDR3 in DNA: TGTGCCAGCAGCGTAGGCGGGGATGGCGAGACCCAGTACTTC. The complete variable domain, with remaining parts taken from reference TRBV9 and TRBJ2-5, reads DSGVTQTPKHLITATGQRVTLRCSPRSGDLSVYWYQQSLDQGLQFLIQYYNGEERAKGNILERFSAQQFPDLHSELNLSSLELGDSALYFCASSVGGDGETQYFGPGTRLLVL.

This clonotype was recorded many times. The V gene is TRBV7-9, the J gene TRBJ2-5; D is ambiguous. Trimming took 4 bases from V and 2 from J, leaving 14 bases between them. The germline gives CDR1 SEHNR, CDR2 FQNEAQ (reference sequence). This CDR3 comprises 15 residues. The CDR3 reads CASSSRNRRQETQYF. The CDR3 DNA reads TGTGCCAGCAGCTCCAGGAACAGAAGACAAGAGACCCAGTACTTC. Complete variable domain (other parts from reference TRBV7-9 and TRBJ2-5): DTGVSQNPRHKITKRGQNVTFRCDPISEHNRLYWYRQTLGQGPEFLTYFQNEAQLEKSRLLSDRFSAERPKGSFSTLEIQRTEQGDSAMYLCASSSRNRRQETQYFGPGTRLLVL.

V gene TRBV29-1 combines with J gene TRBJ2-5; 10 nucleotides line up with TRBD2. CDR3 size: 18 residues. Germline V CDR1 and CDR2: SQVTM, ANQGSEA. J gave up 1 base and V 8 bases, and 19 bases lay outside the gene matches. In nucleotides, the CDR3 is TGCAGCTTCCGGACTAGCGGTCGATCCTTTAGACTCCAAGAGACCCAGTACTTC. The encoded protein is CSFRTSGRSFRLQETQYF.

This clonotype was detected many times. The chain couples TRBV2 to TRBJ2-7; 9 bases align to TRBD1. This CDR3 is built from 16 residues. The junction had 12 bases not matched to a gene; V was cut back by 7 bases and J by 2 bases. The germline V gene encodes CDR1 SNHLY and CDR2 FYNNEI. The CDR3 DNA follows: TGTGCCAGCACCGAGGTGGGGACAGGGATCACCTACGAGCAGTACTTC. This sequence encodes CASTEVGTGITYEQYF.

This clonotype was counted only a few times. An end of the junction does not agree with germline; a read error may underlie this. The CDR3 bases are TGTGCCAGCAGCCCATCCCGGAGCGGGGCGAACACTAAAGCTTTCTTT. This codes for CASSPSRSGANTKAFF. V and J are TRBV7-9 and TRBJ1-1; D is possibly TRBD1 (5 bases). The CDR3 is 16 residues long. Germline-derived CDR1 and CDR2 are SEHNR and FQNEAQ (reference sequence).

This clonotype occurred many times. The rearrangement links TRBV7-2 to TRBJ2-7; no clear D. Germline loops: CDR1 SGHTA, CDR2 FQGNSA. This CDR3 contains 13 residues. The V end was cut by 6 bases, the J end by 0 bases, with 9 bases between. CDR3 sequence reads: CASSSAPSYEQYF. The CDR3 DNA is TGTGCCAGCAGTTCCGCTCCCTCCTACGAGCAGTACTTC.

The table lists this clonotype with a few counts. The chain is built from TRBV14 and TRBJ1-1; D unclear. The CDR3 length is 13 residues. CDR1 and CDR2 from the germline V gene are SGHDN and FVKESK. Between the trimmed V and J ends, which lost 4 bases and 4 bases, there was a span of 10 bases. The CDR3 DNA reads TGTGCCAGCAGCCTCGGGATTTCCACTGAAGCTTTCTTT. Protein product: CASSLGISTEAFF.

The chain uses TRBV25-1 and TRBJ2-5, with D possibly TRBD1 on 5 matching bases. The CDR3 is 14 amino acids. Germline lookup yields CDR1 MGHDK and CDR2 SYGVNS. The ends were cut back, 1 base at V and 1 base at J, with 7 bases in the middle. CDR3 coding DNA: TGTGCCAGCAGTGAATGGGGCGTCCAAGAGACCCAGTACTTC. This encodes CASSEWGVQETQYF.

This sequence joins TRBV28 and TRBJ2-2; 15 nucleotides agree with TRBD2. The CDR3 length is 15 residues. The ends lost 5 bases at V and 5 bases at J; junction bases unmatched: 0. Germline lookup yields CDR1 MDHEN and CDR2 SYDVKM. The CDR3 DNA follows: TGTGCCAGCAGTGGGACTAGCGGGAGGACCGGGGAGCTGTTTTTT. It specifies CASSGTSGRTGELFF.

This chain links TRBV15 with TRBJ1-1, with TRBD1 identical over 9 bases. Trimming took 7 bases from V and 3 from J; bases not matched to a gene: 12. The CDR3 runs 16 residues. Germline V gene data show CDR1 as LNHNV and CDR2 as YYDKDF (reference sequence). The CDR3 is CATTTGTGGGDTEAFF. The CDR3 nucleotides read TGTGCCACCACCACGGGCACAGGGGGCGGGGACACTGAAGCTTTCTTT.

Notes on this clonotype: Germline and junction disagree at one end, which may indicate a read error. The chain links TRBV10-3 to TRBJ1-3; D gene ambiguous. The V gene's germline CDR1 is ENHRY and CDR2 SYGVKD. The CDR3 is 17 residues long. CDR3 DNA sequence: TGTGCCAGCAGTCCTCCCGGGTATGGATCCTCTGGAAACACCATATATTTT. It is translated as CASSPPGYGSSGNTIYF.

The chain is built from TRBV5-4 and TRBJ1-4, with 7 bases identical to TRBD1. J was trimmed by 5 bases and V by 3 bases; bases with no gene match: 7. The CDR3 totals 15 residues. Per the germline V gene, CDR1 is SGHNT and CDR2 is YYREEE (reference sequence). The DNA for the CDR3 is TGTGCCAGCAGCTCGGCCGGGACAGCAAATGAAAAACTGTTTTTT. Residues: CASSSAGTANEKLFF.

The V call is TRBV9, the J call TRBJ1-2; D unclear. The V and J ends lost 4 bases and 2 bases respectively, with 12 bases between them. CDR3 size: 14 residues. Looked up from germline, CDR1 is SGDLS and CDR2 is YYNGEE. CDR3 in amino acids: CASSPRAINYGYTF. The CDR3 region has the DNA TGTGCCAGCAGCCCGAGGGCCATAAACTATGGCTACACCTTC.